The TCR beta chain under discussion was sequenced for a study of T-cell memory formation after mild COVID-19. Study background: The TCR clusters were mostly specific to one donor.

Per the germline V gene, CDR1 is SQVTM and CDR2 is ANQGSEA. The CDR3 covers 14 residues. V was pared by 1 base and J by 0 bases, with 8 bases between. MiXCR was run by TCRdb on the 5' RACE reads, yielding one entry per CDR3 protein. The data hold around 250,000 distinct CDR3 sequences, with around 10% observed a single time. Study-wide points: Later expanders leaned toward CD4+, whereas clones contracting from day 15 to 85 were balanced CD4/CD8.

In this sample, this clonotype turned up a few times. As yet, its antigen is unknown. The J gene is TRBJ2-3, the V gene TRBV29-1; TRBD2 is a possible D gene (5 bases). Specimen: PBMCs or a T cell subset sorted from them (not recorded which). The sequence came from a young man who had mild COVID-19 (a few samples of this study predate the infection). Cell type and time point are not known. CDR3 bases: TGCAGCGTTGAAGGAGGGTGGAGCACAGATACGCAGTATTTT. It yields the protein CSVEGGWSTDTQYF.